The TCR beta chain described here comes from a study of shared clonotypes between healthy human individuals. Some clones are missing from TCRdb's copy, which holds only in-frame ones; the method was immunoSEQ multiplex PCR. In the table there are about 2.2 million clones, 85% to 95% of which are singletons. The CDR3 extends over 15 amino acids. Germline CDR1 and CDR2: MNHEY and SMNVEV (reference sequence). The trim removed 5 bases at V and 5 bases at J, leaving 11 bases unmatched. In the naive CD8 group, cells lacked CD45RO and were positively selected for CCR7, so terminally differentiated effector memory CD45RA+ cells were left out.

The chain is built from TRBV27 and TRBJ2-5; 7 nucleotides line up with TRBD1. This receptor was identified in a man between 18 and 29 years old in good health. Some clones in this sample may be carry-over from other donors' samples. The specimen was naive CD8+ T cells from PBMCs. CDR3 in amino acids: CASSPLEGAGETQYF. In nucleotides, the CDR3 is TGTGCCAGCAGTCCCCTAGAGGGGGCTGGCGAGACCCAGTACTTC.